This passage covers 25 T cell receptor beta chains from one sample sequenced in a study of cytomegalovirus exposure and HLA in healthy donors listed by TCRdb under 2017. Library method: the immunoSEQ multiplex PCR assay. A mixture of 60 forward primers for TCR Vbeta segments and 13 reverse primers for TCR Jbeta segments was used in the multiplex PCR. TCRdb took this table from immuneACCESS and kept in-frame rearrangements with V and J called. Such tables lack part of the clones; where checked against another copy, unresolved V genes explain under half of the gap, and the rest is unexplained. The table for this sample lists about 100,000 clones; around 82% of them were counted only once. 0.7% to 0.85% of the sample is taken by the ten largest. The sequencing input was PBMCs. The receptors here all came from a woman aged 60 to 75 in good health and CMV-seronegative.

The chain links TRBV9 to TRBJ1-4; 7 bases align to TRBD1. The V gene end was trimmed by 4 bases and the J gene end by 8 bases; junction bases not matched to a gene: 14. The germline gives CDR1 SGDLS, CDR2 YYNGEE. This CDR3 spans 16 amino acids. The CDR3 nucleotides read TGTGCCAGCAGCTCTATACCGACAGGGATGGGCGAAAAACTGTTTTTT. As protein: CASSSIPTGMGEKLFF.

This sequence joins TRBV7-2 and TRBJ2-2; possible D gene TRBD1, 6 bases. V gave up 5 bases and J gave up 3 bases, with 7 bases separating them. This CDR3 spans 13 amino acids. CDR1 and CDR2 from the germline V gene are SGHTA and FQGNSA. CDR3 in DNA: TGTGCCAGCAGCAACAGGGACACCGGGGAGCTGTTTTTT. It yields the protein CASSNRDTGELFF.

The CDR3 here is CASRPGSSSYEQYF. For the CDR3, the DNA is TGTGCCAGCAGACCCGGGTCGAGCTCCTACGAGCAGTACTTC. The chain is built from TRBV6-6 and TRBJ2-7; D not resolved. The CDR3 spans 14 residues. Germline V gene lookup returns CDR1 MNHNY and CDR2 SVGAGI (reference sequence). Trimming left V 6 bases short and J 0 bases short, with 12 bases between.

V is TRBV6-5 and J is TRBJ2-2, with D maybe TRBD2 (6 bases). The CDR3 length is 13 residues. Germline V gives CDR1 MNHEY, CDR2 SVGAGI. With 2 bases removed from V and 5 bases from J, the gap between germline ends came to 6 bases. CDR3 coding DNA: TGTGCCAGCAGTTACGCGGGGACCGGGGAGCTGTTTTTT. As protein: CASSYAGTGELFF.

The chain recombines TRBV4-3 with TRBJ2-1; the match to TRBD1 covers 9 bases. Trimming at V came to 0 bases and at J to 8 bases, leaving 5 bases not matched to a gene. Looked up from germline, CDR1 is LGHNA and CDR2 is YSLEER. The CDR3 runs to 15 residues. The CDR3 protein is CASSQEWGQGDEQFF. The CDR3 nucleotides are TGCGCCAGCAGCCAAGAATGGGGACAGGGCGATGAGCAGTTCTTC.

The chain uses TRBV15 and TRBJ2-5; no clear D. V lost 0 bases and J 0 bases, leaving 2 bases between the germline ends. The V gene's germline CDR1 is LNHNV and CDR2 YYDKDF (reference sequence). The CDR3 has 13 residues. CDR3 region: CATSRDYQETQYF. DNA for the CDR3: TGTGCCACCAGCAGAGACTACCAAGAGACCCAGTACTTC.

The chain joins TRBV28 to TRBJ2-7; 13 bases match TRBD2. Germline CDR1 MDHEN, CDR2 SYDVKM. This CDR3 has 15 residues. Trimming at V came to 6 bases and at J to 2 bases, leaving 4 bases not matched to a gene. In nucleotides, the CDR3 is TGTGCCAGCAGCCCGGGACTAGCGGGAACCTACGAGCAGTACTTC. Protein product: CASSPGLAGTYEQYF.

This clone was counted a single time. The chain combines TRBV4-3 with TRBJ2-5; 11 nucleotides agree with TRBD1. V shed 0 bases, J shed 4 bases, and the junction held 1 base outside the gene matches. The CDR3 loop spans 15 amino acids. The germline V gene encodes CDR1 LGHNA and CDR2 YSLEER. The DNA of the CDR3 is TGCGCCAGCAGCCAAGATGGGACAGGGGGAGAGACCCAGTACTTC. Its protein product is CASSQDGTGGETQYF.

The chain uses TRBV2 and TRBJ2-1; 9 nucleotides align to TRBD1. Germline values: CDR1 SNHLY, CDR2 FYNNEI. V lost 7 bases, J lost 4 bases, and 8 bases stayed unmatched. CDR3 length: 15 amino acids. As DNA, the CDR3 is TGTGCCAGCAAAAAGGACAGGGGTTTATACAATGAGCAGTTCTTC. It translates to CASKKDRGLYNEQFF. The whole variable domain, remainder taken from reference TRBV2 and TRBJ2-1, is EPEVTQTPSHQVTQMGQEVILRCVPISNHLYFYWYRQILGQKVEFLVSFYNNEISEKSEIFDDQFSVERPDGSNFTLKIRSTKLEDSAMYFCASKKDRGLYNEQFFGPGTRLTVL.

The chain recombines TRBV7-8 with TRBJ1-1; D is unresolved. The length of the CDR3 is 12 residues. V was shortened by 5 bases and J by 7 bases, with 11 bases between the two germline ends. Germline CDR1 is SGHVS and CDR2 is FQNEAQ. The CDR3 DNA sequence: TGTGCCAGCAGCCTGGAGGCAGGTGAAGCTTTCTTT. This translates into CASSLEAGEAFF.

This clone was seen a handful of times. The rearrangement links TRBV27 to TRBJ1-5; no reliable D call. V was pared by 0 bases and J by 7 bases, with 7 bases between. CDR3 length: 13 amino acids. Germline CDR1 is MNHEY and CDR2 is SMNVEV (reference sequence). CDR3 sequence: CASSLSARQPQHF. In DNA, the CDR3 is TGTGCCAGCAGTTTATCCGCTCGGCAGCCCCAGCATTTT.

In its sample, this clone was seen a few times. The CDR3 is CASSSRTVWNTEAFF. The CDR3, as DNA: TGTGCCAGCAGCTCCCGGACAGTCTGGAACACTGAAGCTTTCTTT. The chain links TRBV5-6 to TRBJ1-1, with D possibly TRBD1 on 6 matching bases. Germline V gene sequence: CDR1 SGHDT, CDR2 YYEEEE. The CDR3 is 15 residues long. V was pared by 3 bases and J by 1 base, with 13 bases between.

The chain joins TRBV6-5 to TRBJ1-1; D uncertain. CDR3 size: 14 residues. Germline V gives CDR1 MNHEY, CDR2 SVGAGI. Trimming cost V 6 bases and J 1 base, with 12 bases left between them. The CDR3 reads CASRPPRENTEAFF. DNA for the CDR3: TGTGCCAGCAGACCTCCGAGGGAGAACACTGAAGCTTTCTTT.

The rearrangement joins TRBV9 to TRBJ2-3, with 7 bases lining up with TRBD2. The CDR3 sequence is 14 residues long. Germline V lookup: CDR1 SGDLS, CDR2 YYNGEE. Trimming took 4 bases from V and 8 from J; bases not matched to a gene: 10. The CDR3 DNA sequence: TGTGCCAGCAGCCCAGGACTAGGCGTCGGTACGCAGTATTTT. Its protein product is CASSPGLGVGTQYF.

A single count supports this clone. V and J are TRBV11-2 and TRBJ1-2, with D perhaps TRBD1 (5 bases). The germline gives CDR1 SGHAT, CDR2 FQNNGV. The CDR3 sequence is 13 residues long. Trimming cost V 5 bases and J 8 bases, with 15 bases left between them. The CDR3 DNA follows: TGTGCCAGCAGCCCTGACAGAAGGCTCGGCTACACCTTC. It is translated as CASSPDRRLGYTF.

V usage is TRBV28 and J usage is TRBJ2-1; 13 bases line up with TRBD2. This CDR3 has 15 amino acids. The germline V gene encodes CDR1 MDHEN and CDR2 SYDVKM. V shed 2 bases, J shed 8 bases, and the junction held 3 bases outside the gene matches. The CDR3 region is CASSLTGLAGDEQFF. CDR3 sequence (DNA): TGTGCCAGCAGTTTAACCGGACTAGCGGGAGATGAGCAGTTCTTC.

This clone was counted a few times. This rearrangement joins TRBV6-1 to TRBJ2-3, with D unclear. The V end was cut by 8 bases, the J end by 1 base, with 10 bases between. Germline V CDR1 and CDR2: MNHNS, SASEGT. This CDR3 spans 13 amino acids. The CDR3 DNA sequence: TGTGCCAGCTGTCTGGTAGGCACAGATACGCAGTATTTT. Translating gives CASCLVGTDTQYF.

The J gene is TRBJ1-3, the V gene TRBV19; 7 bases are shared with TRBD1. The CDR3 runs to 15 residues. Germline CDR1 LNHDA, CDR2 SQIVND (reference sequence). With 3 bases clipped from V and 4 bases from J, the junction kept 6 bases outside the gene matches. The chain's CDR3 is CASSIIQGSGNTIYF. CDR3 DNA: TGTGCCAGTAGTATTATACAGGGGTCCGGAAACACCATATATTTT.

The V and J genes are TRBV5-1 and TRBJ2-2; D may be TRBD2 (5 bases). The CDR3 loop spans 16 amino acids. Per the germline V gene, CDR1 is SGHRS and CDR2 is YFSETQ. Trimming removed 1 base from V and 1 base from J, with 11 bases in between. For the CDR3, the DNA is TGCGCCAGCAGCTTGAGCCCACTAGAGAACACCGGGGAGCTGTTTTTT. Translation gives CASSLSPLENTGELFF.

This rearrangement joins TRBV4-1 to TRBJ2-1; D is perhaps TRBD2 (6 bases). The CDR3 is 13 residues long. V was clipped by 3 bases and J by 8 bases, with 11 bases between them. CDR1 and CDR2 (germline): MGHRA, YSYEKL. CDR3 nucleotides: TGCGCCAGCAGCCAGGGGGGACCTTATGAGCAGTTCTTC. Residues: CASSQGGPYEQFF.

The chain carries TRBV28 and TRBJ1-1; weak D call: TRBD1 (5 bases). V was shortened by 5 bases and J by 1 base, with 20 bases between the two germline ends. The CDR3 runs to 17 residues. Germline V gives CDR1 MDHEN, CDR2 SYDVKM. In nucleotides, the CDR3 is TGTGCCAGCAGTCCTTGGAGGGGCGAAACCTCGAACACTGAAGCTTTCTTT. Amino acid sequence: CASSPWRGETSNTEAFF.

This clone was found a few times. The chain recombines TRBV29-1 with TRBJ1-1; D call uncertain. Germline CDR1 is SQVTM and CDR2 is ANQGSEA. V gave up 5 bases and J gave up 0 bases, with 7 bases separating them. This CDR3 has 12 residues. The CDR3 region is CSVPGVNTEAFF. CDR3 coding DNA: TGCAGCGTTCCCGGGGTGAACACTGAAGCTTTCTTT.

This clone was counted between two and nine times. The gene calls are TRBV5-6 and TRBJ2-4; 8 bases map to TRBD1. V dropped 3 bases and J dropped 9; count of bases not matched to a gene: 8. This CDR3 spans 14 amino acids. Germline-derived CDR1 and CDR2 are SGHDT and YYEEEE. The CDR3 coding sequence is TGTGCCAGCAGCTCTACAGGGGGACGGGGCATTCAGTACTTC. The encoded protein is CASSSTGGRGIQYF. The full variable domain, with the rest looked up from reference TRBV5-6 and TRBJ2-4, is DAGVTQSPTHLIKTRGQQVTLRCSPKSGHDTVSWYQQALGQGPQFIFQYYEEEERQRGNFPDRFSGHQFPNYSSELNVNALLLGDSALYLCASSSTGGRGIQYFGAGTRLSVL.

This sequence joins TRBV7-9 and TRBJ1-2; D possibly corresponds to TRBD1 (6 bases). From germline, CDR1 is SEHNR and CDR2 FQNEAQ (reference sequence). The V and J ends lost 5 bases and 2 bases respectively, with 15 bases between them. The CDR3 runs 15 residues. DNA for the CDR3: TGTGCCAGCAGCCCCCAGGACAGCCTCAACTATGGCTACACCTTC. Protein product: CASSPQDSLNYGYTF.

The chain is built from TRBV11-2 and TRBJ2-7; 7 bases agree with TRBD1. Per germline, CDR1 SGHAT and CDR2 FQNNGV. The CDR3 contains 16 residues. V shed 5 bases and J 0 bases; nucleotides not matched to a gene: 10. This CDR3 reads CASSRLGQTFSYEQYF. CDR3 bases: TGTGCCAGCAGCCGTTTGGGACAGACCTTCTCCTACGAGCAGTACTTC.